The 9 T cell receptor beta chains listed next were all sequenced from one sample in a study of OX40 agonist ivuxolimab in advanced cancers. Produced via immunoSEQ multiplex PCR; TCRdb's table is partial and in-frame only. Among 28,000 or so clones listed, approximately 85% were seen once. Sequences were derived from CD4+ or CD8+ T cells sorted from blood, sampled in a trial of the OX40 agonist ivuxolimab. The source is an adult with an advanced solid tumor such as melanoma, head and neck, liver or kidney cancer.

The genes are TRBV9 and TRBJ2-1, with 11 bases identical to TRBD2. The CDR3 runs 15 residues. Trimming at V came to 4 bases and at J to 6 bases, leaving 6 bases not matched to a gene. The V gene's germline CDR1 is SGDLS and CDR2 YYNGEE. The CDR3 spells CASSPWGTSGNEQFF. CDR3 nucleotides: TGTGCCAGCAGCCCCTGGGGGACTAGCGGCAATGAGCAGTTCTTC.

This clone was counted once. This chain connects TRBV9 to TRBJ1-1, with D possibly TRBD1 on 5 matching bases. Trimming removed 0 bases from V and 3 bases from J, with 18 bases in between. CDR3 length: 17 amino acids. The germline CDR1 and CDR2 sequences are SGDLS and YYNGEE. This CDR3 reads CASSVAGTRGMDTEAFF. The CDR3 DNA reads TGTGCCAGCAGCGTAGCCGGGACTCGTGGTATGGACACTGAAGCTTTCTTT.

The CDR3 DNA follows: TGTGCCAGCAGCCAGTTCGTCACAGATACGCAGTATTTT. This encodes CASSQFVTDTQYF. The chain joins TRBV5-4 to TRBJ2-3; D is undetermined. From germline, CDR1 is SGHNT and CDR2 YYREEE (reference sequence). V shed 4 bases and J shed 2 bases, with 8 bases lying between them. The CDR3 consists of 13 residues.

This clone was found a few times. The chain joins TRBV7-8 to TRBJ2-5, with no clear D. The CDR3 length is 15 residues. The V end was cut by 4 bases, the J end by 5 bases, with 17 bases between. Germline lookup yields CDR1 SGHVS and CDR2 FQNEAQ. CDR3 nucleotides: TGTGCCAGCAGCTCCCTTGGAAAGCTTGGGGAGACCCAGTACTTC. Amino acid sequence: CASSSLGKLGETQYF.

The CDR3 sequence: CAIRGDRGHEQYF. The DNA for the CDR3 is TGTGCCATCAGGGGGGACAGGGGCCACGAGCAGTACTTC. V usage is TRBV10-3 and J usage is TRBJ2-7; 10 positions match TRBD1. This CDR3 comprises 13 residues. CDR1 is ENHRY, CDR2 SYGVKD, per germline. The V segment lost 6 bases and the J segment 5 bases; nucleotides outside the gene matches: 4.

This chain links TRBV27 with TRBJ1-2; unclear D gene. The CDR3 spans 14 residues. Germline V gives CDR1 MNHEY, CDR2 SMNVEV (reference sequence). V was shortened by 3 bases and J by 3 bases, with 11 bases between the two germline ends. The CDR3 is CASSFGRADYGYTF. The CDR3 coding sequence is TGTGCCAGCAGTTTCGGGAGGGCGGACTATGGCTACACCTTC.

The gene calls are TRBV11-2 and TRBJ1-1, with D perhaps matching TRBD1 (5 bases). V shed 0 bases and J shed 9 bases, with 17 bases lying between them. CDR1 is SGHAT, CDR2 FQNNGV, per germline. The CDR3 has 15 residues. CDR3 in amino acids: CASSLEGQGGAKAFF. The CDR3 DNA reads TGTGCCAGCAGCTTAGAAGGTCAGGGTGGCGCAAAAGCTTTCTTT.

This clone turned up a few times. The chain recombines TRBV5-6 with TRBJ2-1, with 12 nucleotides matching TRBD2. The ends lost 0 bases at V and 7 bases at J; junction bases unmatched: 2. This CDR3 region has 15 residues. Germline V gene sequence: CDR1 SGHDT, CDR2 YYEEEE. This CDR3 reads CASSLGLAGGNEQFF. The CDR3 DNA sequence: TGTGCCAGCAGCTTGGGGCTAGCGGGGGGGAATGAGCAGTTCTTC.

The rearrangement joins TRBV15 to TRBJ1-1; D call uncertain. This CDR3 is 13 amino acids long. V gave up 3 bases and J gave up 1 base, with 6 bases separating them. Per the germline V gene, CDR1 is LNHNV and CDR2 is YYDKDF (reference sequence). The CDR3 DNA follows: TGTGCCACCAGCAGTCCACCGAACACTGAAGCTTTCTTT. This encodes CATSSPPNTEAFF.